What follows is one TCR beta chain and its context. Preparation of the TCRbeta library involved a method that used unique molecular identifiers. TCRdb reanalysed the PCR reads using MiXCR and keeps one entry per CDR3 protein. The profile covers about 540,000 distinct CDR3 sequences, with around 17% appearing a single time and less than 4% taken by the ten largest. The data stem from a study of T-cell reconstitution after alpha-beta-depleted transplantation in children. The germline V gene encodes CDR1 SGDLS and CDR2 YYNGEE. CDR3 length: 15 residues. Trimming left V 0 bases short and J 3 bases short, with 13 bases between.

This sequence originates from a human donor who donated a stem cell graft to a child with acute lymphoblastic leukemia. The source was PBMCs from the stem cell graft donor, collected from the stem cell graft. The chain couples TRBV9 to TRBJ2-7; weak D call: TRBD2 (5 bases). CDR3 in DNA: TGTGCCAGCAGCGTAGATCACCTAGACTACTACGAGCAGTACTTC. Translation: CASSVDHLDYYEQYF.